What follows are 19 T cell receptor beta chains derived from one specimen sequenced in a study of CD8+ T cells in alopecia areata. Treatment reported: oral pan-JAK inhibitor, 5-10 mg twice daily. TCR sequencing used cDNA made by reverse transcription of extracted RNA. The table came from immunoSEQ multiplex PCR; TCRdb's copy has only in-frame clones and leaves some out. The sample lists about 180,000 clones; 51% were seen once. Sample: CD8+ T cells sorted from blood, taken at week 52, from a patient treated with tofacitinib. These receptors all stem from a human donor with alopecia areata.

The chain recombines TRBV9 with TRBJ2-5; 9 positions agree with TRBD2. With 0 bases clipped from V and 5 bases from J, the junction kept 8 bases outside the gene matches. This CDR3 is built from 16 residues. Germline V lookup: CDR1 SGDLS, CDR2 YYNGEE. The CDR3 nucleotides read TGTGCCAGCAGCGTAGGTCCAGCGGGGGGACACGAGACCCAGTACTTC. It codes for CASSVGPAGGHETQYF.

This chain links TRBV30 with TRBJ1-6; D perhaps matches TRBD1 (5 bases). This CDR3 region has 17 residues. V was shortened by 1 base and J by 7 bases, with 20 bases between the two germline ends. Germline loops: CDR1 GTSNPN, CDR2 SVGIG (reference sequence). The CDR3 here is CAWSANNPGTENSPLHF. The CDR3 bases are TGTGCCTGGAGTGCTAACAATCCCGGGACGGAGAATTCACCCCTCCACTTT.

V gene TRBV6-1 combines with J gene TRBJ1-2; possible D gene TRBD1, 5 bases. Trimming pared 6 bases from V and 1 base from J, leaving 9 bases between. This CDR3 contains 13 residues. The germline V gene encodes CDR1 MNHNS and CDR2 SASEGT. The CDR3 DNA follows: TGTGCCAGCAGGCTACAGGATAACTATGGCTACACCTTC. Its translation: CASRLQDNYGYTF.

The chain is built from TRBV30 and TRBJ1-2; D is possibly TRBD1 (5 bases). V was shortened by 0 bases and J by 4 bases, with 15 bases between the two germline ends. Germline V lookup: CDR1 GTSNPN, CDR2 SVGIG (reference sequence). CDR3 length: 15 amino acids. The CDR3 DNA reads TGTGCCTGGAGTGTACTTGAGGGGAGTCTCTATGGCTACACCTTC. Translation gives CAWSVLEGSLYGYTF.

The chain is built from TRBV30 and TRBJ1-1; no reliable D call. V lost 4 bases to trimming and J lost 1 base, with 7 bases between them. The CDR3 is 12 residues long. Germline values: CDR1 GTSNPN, CDR2 SVGIG (reference sequence). The CDR3: CAWIWGNTEAFF. The CDR3 DNA is TGTGCCTGGATATGGGGGAACACTGAAGCTTTCTTT.

V and J are TRBV27 and TRBJ1-1, with D perhaps matching TRBD1 (6 bases). Germline V gene data show CDR1 as MNHEY and CDR2 as SMNVEV (reference sequence). CDR3 length equals 14 residues. The ends were cut back, 3 bases at V and 5 bases at J, with 13 bases in the middle. The DNA for the CDR3 is TGTGCCAGCAGTTTCGTACAGGGTGGGACTGAAGCTTTCTTT. Its translation is CASSFVQGGTEAFF.

The J gene is TRBJ2-7, the V gene TRBV4-3; TRBD1 aligns across 10 bases. The germline V gene has CDR1 LGHNA and CDR2 YSLEER. V was pared by 4 bases and J by 2 bases, with 2 bases of the junction left unmatched. CDR3 length: 14 residues. The CDR3 protein is CASSPGQGAYEQYF. Here the CDR3 DNA reads TGCGCCAGCAGCCCCGGACAGGGGGCCTACGAGCAGTACTTC.

The CDR3 coding sequence is TGTGCCAGCAGCCCCCAGTGGAGCAATCAGCCCCAGCATTTT. This sequence encodes CASSPQWSNQPQHF. The V gene is TRBV7-9, the J gene TRBJ1-5; D remains ambiguous. The CDR3 covers 14 residues. V shed 5 bases and J shed 1 base, with 9 bases lying between them. Germline assignment: CDR1 SEHNR and CDR2 FQNEAQ (reference sequence).

This clone has only a few counts. This chain connects TRBV2 to TRBJ2-5; unclear D gene. The germline V gene has CDR1 SNHLY and CDR2 FYNNEI. V dropped 1 base and J dropped 5 bases, with 14 bases sitting between them. This CDR3 spans 15 amino acids. DNA for the CDR3: TGTGCCAGCAGTGAAGAGGGCGGAACACAGGAGACCCAGTACTTC. Translating gives CASSEEGGTQETQYF.

V and J are TRBV27 and TRBJ2-7; 12 nucleotides align to TRBD2. Per the germline V gene, CDR1 is MNHEY and CDR2 is SMNVEV (reference sequence). This CDR3 contains 15 residues. Trimming took 4 bases from V and 4 from J; bases not matched to a gene: 5. The CDR3 is CASSSRLAGVYEQYF. CDR3 sequence (DNA): TGTGCCAGCAGTTCACGACTAGCGGGGGTTTACGAGCAGTACTTC.

The chain employs TRBV5-1 and TRBJ1-1, with D uncertain. The V gene lost 0 bases and the J gene lost 1 base, with 7 bases spanning the gap. The CDR3 runs 14 residues. From germline, CDR1 is SGHRS and CDR2 YFSETQ. The chain's CDR3 is CASSLVGRNTEAFF. DNA for the CDR3: TGCGCCAGCAGCTTGGTCGGGAGGAACACTGAAGCTTTCTTT.

In its sample, this clone was seen a few times. The V and J genes are TRBV7-9 and TRBJ2-5; either TRBD1 or TRBD2 may fit D (5 bases each). V lost 5 bases and J 5 bases, leaving 12 bases between the germline ends. CDR1 and CDR2 from the germline V gene are SEHNR and FQNEAQ (reference sequence). The CDR3 has 13 amino acids. CDR3 amino acids: CASSHPWGETQYF. CDR3 in DNA: TGTGCCAGCAGCCACCCCTGGGGGGAGACCCAGTACTTC.

The rearrangement joins TRBV5-6 to TRBJ1-6; TRBD1 might be the D (5 bases). The CDR3 has 13 residues. Germline V gene sequence: CDR1 SGHDT, CDR2 YYEEEE. V was shortened by 4 bases and J by 11 bases, with 13 bases between the two germline ends. CDR3 nucleotide sequence: TGTGCCAGCAGCGCAGGGCCCGTTGCACCCCTCCACTTT. Its protein is CASSAGPVAPLHF.

This clone has just a few counts. The chain carries TRBV11-2 and TRBJ2-5; tentative D call: TRBD1 (5 bases). This CDR3 has 14 residues. CDR1 is SGHAT, CDR2 FQNNGV, per germline. Trimming removed 5 bases at V and 5 bases at J, with 15 bases between. The CDR3 DNA is TGTGCCAGCAGCCCCCCCCAGGGCCGGGAGACCCAGTACTTC. Residues: CASSPPQGRETQYF.

Written as DNA, the CDR3 is TGCGCCAGCAGCCAAGATTCCCTTAATTCAGATACGCAGTATTTT. This gives the protein CASSQDSLNSDTQYF. The chain couples TRBV4-1 to TRBJ2-3; the D is unclear. The CDR3 contains 15 residues. Trimming shortened V by 0 bases and J by 4 bases, and 11 bases separated the two germline ends. The V gene's germline CDR1 is MGHRA and CDR2 YSYEKL.

This clone has more than one count but fewer than ten. This chain links TRBV30 with TRBJ2-7; a possible D gene is TRBD2 (5 bases). In germline, CDR1 is GTSNPN, CDR2 SVGIG (reference sequence). The CDR3 spans 16 residues. V gave up 0 bases and J gave up 1 base, with 16 bases separating them. The CDR3: CAWSVSGGLSSYEQYF. The CDR3 DNA follows: TGTGCCTGGAGTGTAAGTGGCGGGCTATCTTCCTACGAGCAGTACTTC.

This clone turned up a few times. The rearrangement joins TRBV6-5 to TRBJ2-7; D is perhaps TRBD1 (5 bases). Germline lookup yields CDR1 MNHEY and CDR2 SVGAGI. With 5 bases removed from V and 5 bases from J, the gap between germline ends came to 10 bases. This CDR3 has 12 residues. CDR3 region: CASSPGQDEQYF. CDR3 DNA sequence: TGTGCCAGCAGTCCCGGACAAGACGAGCAGTACTTC.

This rearrangement joins TRBV9 to TRBJ2-1; no firm D call. This CDR3 comprises 13 residues. CDR1 SGDLS and CDR2 YYNGEE come from the germline V gene. V was shortened by 0 bases and J by 9 bases, with 10 bases between the two germline ends. The CDR3 nucleotides read TGTGCCAGCAGCGTAGGGGCTATTAGTGAGCAGTTCTTC. Amino acids: CASSVGAISEQFF. The full variable domain, rest sourced from reference TRBV9 and TRBJ2-1, is DSGVTQTPKHLITATGQRVTLRCSPRSGDLSVYWYQQSLDQGLQFLIQYYNGEERAKGNILERFSAQQFPDLHSELNLSSLELGDSALYFCASSVGAISEQFFGPGTRLTVL.

V gene TRBV28 combines with J gene TRBJ2-2; 7 nucleotides agree with TRBD1. The junction had 4 bases not matched to a gene; V was cut back by 7 bases and J by 2 bases. Germline V CDR1 and CDR2: MDHEN, SYDVKM. There are 14 residues in the CDR3. The DNA of the CDR3 is TGTGCCAGCATTGGACAGGACAACACCGGGGAGCTGTTTTTT. This encodes CASIGQDNTGELFF.